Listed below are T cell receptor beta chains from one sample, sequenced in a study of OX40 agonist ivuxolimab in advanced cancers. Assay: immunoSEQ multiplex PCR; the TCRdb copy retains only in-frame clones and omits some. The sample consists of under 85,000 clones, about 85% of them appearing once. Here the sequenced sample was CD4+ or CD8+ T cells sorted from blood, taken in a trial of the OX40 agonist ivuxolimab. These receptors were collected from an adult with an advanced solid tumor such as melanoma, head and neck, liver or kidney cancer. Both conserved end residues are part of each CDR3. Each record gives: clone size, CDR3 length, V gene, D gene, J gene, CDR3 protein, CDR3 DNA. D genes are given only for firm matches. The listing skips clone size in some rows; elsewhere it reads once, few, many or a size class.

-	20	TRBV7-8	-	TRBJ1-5	CASSLVGGGIDLNSNQPQHF	TGTGCCAGCAGCTTAGTTGGTGGGGGCATCGACCTCAATAGCAATCAGCCCCAGCATTTT
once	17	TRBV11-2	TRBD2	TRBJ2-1	CASSLGPRGRQPFEQFF	TGTGCCAGCAGCTTAGGGCCGCGCGGGAGGCAACCATTTGAGCAGTTCTTC
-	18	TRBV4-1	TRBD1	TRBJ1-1	CASSQDRGTGTLNTEAFF	TGCGCCAGCAGCCAAGATCGTGGGACAGGGACGTTGAACACTGAAGCTTTCTTT
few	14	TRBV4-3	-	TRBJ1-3	CASSQGVVGNTIYF	TGCGCCAGCAGCCAAGGTGTTGTTGGAAACACCATATATTTT
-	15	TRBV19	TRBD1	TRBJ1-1	CASSIPWTGSTEAFF	TGTGCCAGTAGTATCCCATGGACAGGGAGCACTGAAGCTTTCTTT
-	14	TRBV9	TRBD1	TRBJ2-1	CASSVQGVRNEQFF	TGTGCCAGCAGCGTCCAGGGGGTTAGGAATGAGCAGTTCTTC
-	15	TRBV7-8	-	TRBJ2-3	CASRRAGTSTDTQYF	TGTGCCAGCAGACGGGCCGGGACTAGCACAGATACGCAGTATTTT
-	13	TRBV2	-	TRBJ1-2	CASSPGPETGYTF	TGTGCCAGCAGTCCCGGGCCCGAGACAGGCTACACCTTC
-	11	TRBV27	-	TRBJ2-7	CASSYRTHQYF	TGTGCCAGCAGTTATAGGACTCATCAGTACTTC
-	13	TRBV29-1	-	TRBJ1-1	CSVERGSNTEAFF	TGCAGCGTTGAGAGAGGGTCGAACACTGAAGCTTTCTTT
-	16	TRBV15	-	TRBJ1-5	CATSRGSGGLGQPQHF	TGTGCCACCAGCAGAGGGTCGGGGGGCTTGGGTCAGCCCCAGCATTTT
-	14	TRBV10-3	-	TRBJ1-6	CAISERTNNSPLHF	TGTGCCATCAGTGAAAGAACAAATAATTCACCCCTCCACTTT
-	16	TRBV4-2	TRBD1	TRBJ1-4	CASSQEGQGADEKLFF	TGTGCCAGCAGCCAAGAGGGACAGGGGGCTGATGAAAAACTGTTTTTT
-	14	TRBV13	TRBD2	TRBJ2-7	CASRREGYSYEQYF	TGTGCCAGCAGGCGGGAGGGTTACTCCTACGAGCAGTACTTC
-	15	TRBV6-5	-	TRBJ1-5	CASSYDRNGNQPQHF	TGTGCCAGCAGTTACGACAGGAATGGCAATCAGCCCCAGCATTTT
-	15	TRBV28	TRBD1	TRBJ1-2	CASSPPGQGGLGYTF	TGTGCCAGCAGTCCTCCTGGACAGGGAGGACTTGGCTACACCTTC
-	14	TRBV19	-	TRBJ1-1	CASKRHRVDGEAFF	TGTGCCAGTAAAAGGCACAGGGTCGACGGTGAAGCTTTCTTT
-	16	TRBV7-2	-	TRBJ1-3	CASSLEVRLTGNTIYF	TGTGCCAGCAGCTTAGAGGTTCGGTTAACAGGAAACACCATATATTTT
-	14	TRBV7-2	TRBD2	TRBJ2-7	CASSSTSGGHEQYF	TGTGCCAGCAGCTCGACTAGCGGGGGCCACGAGCAGTACTTC
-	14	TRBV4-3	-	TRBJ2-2	CASSPRPNTGELFF	TGCGCCAGCAGCCCACGACCGAACACCGGGGAGCTGTTTTTT
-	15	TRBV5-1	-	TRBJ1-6	CASSVTGAFNSPLHF	TGTGCCAGCAGCGTAACGGGGGCATTCAATTCACCCCTCCACTTT
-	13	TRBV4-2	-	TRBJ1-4	CASSQELSEKLFF	TGTGCCAGCAGCCAAGAGCTCTCTGAAAAACTGTTTTTT
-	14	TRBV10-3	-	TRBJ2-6	CASSGDSGANVLTF	TGTGCTTCTTCCGGGGACTCTGGGGCCAACGTCCTGACTTTC
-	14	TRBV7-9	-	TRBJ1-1	CASSLGTSGPEAFF	TGTGCCAGCAGCTTAGGGACCTCCGGCCCTGAAGCTTTCTTT